The clone carrying this TCR beta chain was detected a few times. Its antigen remains unidentified. Germline CDR1 is MNHEY and CDR2 is SVGAGI. Trimming cost V 0 bases and J 7 bases, with 13 bases left between them. This CDR3 is 16 amino acids long. This specimen belongs to a study of T cells after yellow fever vaccination. Study results and limitations: Peak timing came faster in the weaker secondary response, day 5 versus 15. Reappearance after the booster was seen for most primary-vaccination clones, at 95% to 97% CD4 and roughly 90% CD8.

MiXCR was run by TCRdb on the 5' RACE reads, yielding one entry per CDR3 protein. The data show hundreds of thousands of distinct CDR3 sequences, around an eighth seen once. The TCR originated in a man aged 25-45 years who received the YFV17D yellow fever vaccine. Sample: PBMCs, taken on the day of the yellow fever booster vaccination. The chain links TRBV6-5 to TRBJ1-6, with D perhaps matching TRBD1 (6 bases). The CDR3 reads CASSYSVQGSNSPLHF. For the CDR3, the DNA is TGTGCCAGCAGTTACTCGGTCCAGGGGTCCAATTCACCCCTCCACTTT.